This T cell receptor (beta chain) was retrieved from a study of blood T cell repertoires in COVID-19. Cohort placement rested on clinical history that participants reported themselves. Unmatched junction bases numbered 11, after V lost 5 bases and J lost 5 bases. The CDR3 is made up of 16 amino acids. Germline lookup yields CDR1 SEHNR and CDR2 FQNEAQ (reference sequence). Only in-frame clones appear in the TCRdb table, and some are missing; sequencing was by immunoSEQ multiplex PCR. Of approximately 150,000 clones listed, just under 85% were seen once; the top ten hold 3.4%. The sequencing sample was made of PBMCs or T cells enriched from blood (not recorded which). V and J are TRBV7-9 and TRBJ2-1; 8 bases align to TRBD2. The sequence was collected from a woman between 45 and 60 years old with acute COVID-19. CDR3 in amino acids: CASSPKPGTRDNEQFF. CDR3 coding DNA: TGTGCCAGCAGCCCAAAACCCGGGACTAGGGACAATGAGCAGTTCTTC.